Following are 24 T cell receptor beta chains from one sample sequenced in a study of regulatory T cells in long-lasting Graves disease (dated by TCRdb to 2020 to 2022). This sample's time point label indicates: persistent/refractory GD, antithyroid drugs over 5 years with positive TRAb. For both TCR sequencing and RNA sequencing, RNA was extracted from PBMCs using TRIzol. To prepare the library, multiplex PCR was applied. The run used an Illumina HiSeq 4000. To build TCR beta libraries, CDR3 regions were amplified by Arm-PCR using iRepertoire HTBI primers. In-frame beta chains were kept once TCRdb had trimmed the public reads at Q25 with fastp and called clones with MiXCR. A single entry per CDR3 protein holds the most common genes and DNA from its merged rows. Present in this sample are roughly 490,000 distinct CDR3 sequences, 22% of which were seen just once. The ten largest account for 13% of the sample.

This sample comprised peripheral blood mononuclear cells (PBMCs), obtained when the disease was refractory, from a patient treated with antithyroid drugs. The receptors stem from a female donor with Graves disease.

The chain carries TRBV29-1 and TRBJ1-2, with D possibly TRBD1 on 6 matching bases. The CDR3 runs to 13 residues. Trimming removed 5 bases from V and 2 bases from J, with 12 bases in between. The germline CDR1 and CDR2 sequences are SQVTM and ANQGSEA. CDR3 nucleotide sequence: TGCAGCGTTCGGACAGCCCTAAACTATGGCTACACCTTC. It is translated as CSVRTALNYGYTF.

The V call is TRBV20-1, the J call TRBJ1-5, with D possibly being TRBD1 (6 bases). The CDR3 has 13 amino acids. V shed 4 bases and J shed 4 bases, with 11 bases lying between them. Germline CDR1 DFQATT, CDR2 SNEGSKA (reference sequence). The CDR3 nucleotides are TGCAGTGCTACCCGGGACACTAATCAGCCCCAGCATTTT. It specifies CSATRDTNQPQHF.

The genes are TRBV9 and TRBJ2-2; D remains unclear. There are 14 residues in the CDR3. The V gene lost 0 bases and the J gene lost 6 bases, with 9 bases spanning the gap. CDR1 and CDR2 (germline): SGDLS, YYNGEE. CDR3 sequence reads: CASSVASRAGELFF. CDR3 DNA sequence: TGTGCCAGCAGCGTAGCTTCCCGAGCCGGGGAGCTGTTTTTT.

The genes are TRBV28 and TRBJ1-2, with D tentatively TRBD1 (5 bases). V was trimmed by 6 bases and J by 3 bases, leaving 14 bases between them. This CDR3 is built from 14 residues. Germline CDR1 is MDHEN and CDR2 is SYDVKM. The CDR3, as DNA: TGTGCCAGCAGCTTCTGGGGGGGGTACTATGGCTACACCTTC. Translation: CASSFWGGYYGYTF.

The chain uses TRBV11-3 and TRBJ2-2, with D perhaps assigned TRBD1 or TRBD2 (9 bases each). With 0 bases removed from V and 5 bases from J, the gap between germline ends came to 19 bases. Germline V gene lookup returns CDR1 SGHNT and CDR2 YENEEA. This CDR3 contains 18 residues. The CDR3 is CASSLDRREGTGTGELFF. CDR3 sequence (DNA): TGTGCCAGCAGCTTAGATCGGCGGGAGGGGACAGGGACCGGGGAGCTGTTTTTT.

This clonotype has a count of ten or more. The chain is built from TRBV6-4 and TRBJ1-2; D not certain. This CDR3 is 17 amino acids long. The ends were cut back, 8 bases at V and 4 bases at J, with 26 bases in the middle. Germline CDR1 and CDR2: MRHNA and SNTAGT. Here the CDR3 reads CASRRGPQNRVSYGYTF. CDR3 nucleotides: TGTGCCAGCCGGCGGGGTCCCCAAAATAGAGTGAGCTATGGCTACACCTTC.

This clonotype was seen more than once but under ten times. This chain joins TRBV20-1 and TRBJ1-5; no clear D gene. The germline V gene encodes CDR1 DFQATT and CDR2 SNEGSKA (reference sequence). The CDR3 is made up of 12 amino acids. V was trimmed by 6 bases and J by 6 bases, leaving 12 bases between them. This CDR3 reads CSAREGGQPQHF. In nucleotides, the CDR3 is TGCAGTGCCCGGGAAGGTGGTCAGCCCCAGCATTTT.

The CDR3, as DNA: TGTGCCAGCAGCCCGCCGACCACAGGGCCCCACGAGCAGTACTTC. Its protein product is CASSPPTTGPHEQYF. J is TRBJ2-7 and V is TRBV7-2; D is perhaps TRBD1 (6 bases). Germline V gene sequence: CDR1 SGHTA, CDR2 FQGNSA. V gave up 5 bases and J gave up 5 bases, with 19 bases separating them. The CDR3 contains 15 residues.

J is TRBJ2-7 and V is TRBV11-2; 9 positions match TRBD1. The CDR3 length is 15 residues. CDR1 is SGHAT, CDR2 FQNNGV, per germline. The V and J ends lost 5 bases and 2 bases, in that order; junction bases with no gene match: 7. CDR3 sequence: CASSPVGTGPYEQYF. DNA of the CDR3: TGTGCCAGCAGCCCGGTAGGGACAGGGCCCTACGAGCAGTACTTC.

In the case of this clonotype: Since a much larger clone is just one base distant, this may be a read error. The rearrangement joins TRBV13 to TRBJ2-7; 8 positions agree with TRBD2. From germline, CDR1 is PRHDT and CDR2 FYEKMQ (reference sequence). The CDR3 is 15 amino acids. The CDR3 spells CASGRRLAKPYEQCF. DNA of the CDR3: TGTGCCAGTGGCCGTCGACTAGCGAAGCCCTACGAGCAGTGCTTC.

This clonotype came up a few times. The rearrangement uses TRBV12-3 or TRBV12-4 and TRBJ2-1; tentatively, D is TRBD1 (6 bases). CDR3 length: 14 amino acids. V was trimmed by 1 base and J by 8 bases, leaving 12 bases between them. Here the CDR3 DNA reads TGTGCCAGCAGTTTAGATAACAGGGATGATGAGCAGTTCTTC. It yields the protein CASSLDNRDDEQFF.

As for this clonotype: Relative to the germline gene, one junction end is altered; a read error may explain this. The chain has TRBV12-5 and TRBJ1-4; D is ambiguous. The germline V gene has CDR1 LGHNT and CDR2 FRNRAP. CDR3 length: 11 residues. The CDR3 spells CASAHNEELFF. The DNA for the CDR3 is TGTGCTAGTGCCCATAATGAAGAACTGTTTTTT. Combining the CDR3 with reference TRBV12-5 and TRBJ1-4 gives the whole variable domain DARVTQTPRHKVTEMGQEVTMRCQPILGHNTVFWYRQTMMQGLELLAYFRNRAPLDDSGMPKDRFSAEMPDATLATLKIQPSEPRDSAVYFCASAHNEELFFGSGTQLSVL.

The CDR3 sequence: CSVAEEDRGSYGYTF. The CDR3 nucleotides read TGCAGCGTAGCCGAGGAGGACAGGGGATCCTATGGCTACACCTTC. The gene calls are TRBV29-1 and TRBJ1-2, with 9 bases identical to TRBD1. The J segment lost 4 bases and the V segment lost 6 bases, leaving 12 bases of the junction unmatched. Germline loops: CDR1 SQVTM, CDR2 ANQGSEA. This CDR3 region has 15 residues.

This clonotype was detected ten times or more. This chain joins TRBV11-2 and TRBJ1-4; no firm D call. CDR1 is SGHAT, CDR2 FQNNGV, per germline. V was clipped by 5 bases and J by 7 bases, with 14 bases between them. The CDR3 loop spans 14 amino acids. The CDR3 region has the DNA TGTGCCAGCAGCCCCGTGGGAATTGGTGAAAAACTGTTTTTT. Translating it yields CASSPVGIGEKLFF.

This clonotype has only one observation. This chain connects TRBV20-1 to TRBJ2-7; 13 bases map to TRBD2. V was pared by 3 bases and J by 4 bases, with 6 bases of the junction left unmatched. The CDR3 contains 15 residues. Germline CDR1 is DFQATT and CDR2 is SNEGSKA (reference sequence). The CDR3 is CSASVRTSGSYEQYF. CDR3 bases: TGCAGTGCTAGTGTACGGACTAGCGGGAGTTACGAGCAGTACTTC.

Many counts were recorded for this clonotype. The gene calls are TRBV7-2 and TRBJ2-7; D unresolved. CDR1 and CDR2 from the germline V gene are SGHTA and FQGNSA. The CDR3 covers 11 residues. V was shortened by 5 bases and J by 5 bases, with 7 bases between the two germline ends. The CDR3: CASSTRNEQYF. The CDR3 bases are TGTGCCAGCAGCACCCGAAACGAGCAGTACTTC.

This clonotype has ten or more counts. The genes are TRBV29-1 and TRBJ1-5, with a weak D call TRBD1 (5 bases). This CDR3 has 13 amino acids. The germline gives CDR1 SQVTM, CDR2 ANQGSEA. V lost 6 bases and J 4 bases, leaving 13 bases between the germline ends. Here the CDR3 reads CSVAGTVNQPQHF. The DNA for the CDR3 is TGCAGCGTGGCCGGGACGGTTAATCAGCCCCAGCATTTT.

This clonotype was recorded at least ten times. The J gene is TRBJ1-5, the V gene TRBV12-3 or TRBV12-4; no definite D call. The V end lost 2 bases, the J end lost 3 bases, and 2 bases lay between the germline ends. The CDR3 contains 12 residues. CDR3 protein: CASSLNNQPQHF. The CDR3 bases are TGTGCCAGCAGTTTAAACAATCAGCCCCAGCATTTT.

This clonotype was seen a handful of times. The V and J genes are TRBV20-1 and TRBJ2-3; 10 positions match TRBD1. The V segment lost 7 bases and the J segment 5 bases; nucleotides outside the gene matches: 0. The CDR3 sequence is 11 residues long. CDR1 and CDR2 (germline): DFQATT, SNEGSKA (reference sequence). The CDR3: CSGTGGDTQYF. The CDR3 DNA follows: TGCAGTGGGACAGGGGGAGATACGCAGTATTTT.

This clonotype was counted between two and nine times. The chain is built from TRBV12-3 or TRBV12-4 and TRBJ1-6; D gene unclear. Trimming removed 7 bases at V and 10 bases at J, with 17 bases between. The CDR3 runs to 14 residues. The CDR3 region is CASIEDGGRSPLHF. The CDR3 DNA is TGTGCCAGCATCGAGGACGGCGGTCGGTCACCCCTCCACTTT.

The chain recombines TRBV7-9 with TRBJ2-7; D may be TRBD1 or TRBD2 (5 bases each). Trimming cost V 5 bases and J 5 bases, with 16 bases left between them. Germline values: CDR1 SEHNR, CDR2 FQNEAQ (reference sequence). CDR3 size: 14 residues. The CDR3 DNA is TGTGCCAGCAGCCAAGGGGACCCGCTCGACGAGCAGTACTTC. Encoded protein: CASSQGDPLDEQYF.

This clonotype has at least ten counts. The chain couples TRBV12-3 or TRBV12-4 to TRBJ1-1; 10 bases line up with TRBD1. The CDR3 runs to 16 residues. J was trimmed by 0 bases and V by 5 bases; bases with no gene match: 6. CDR3 residues: CASSPGQGGMNTEAFF. The CDR3 DNA reads TGTGCCAGCAGTCCAGGACAGGGGGGGATGAACACTGAAGCTTTCTTT.

This clonotype has a count of ten or more. The V and J genes are TRBV11-3 and TRBJ2-5; unclear D gene. The germline CDR1 and CDR2 sequences are SGHNT and YENEEA. This CDR3 has 11 residues. V was shortened by 3 bases and J by 7 bases, with 6 bases between the two germline ends. CDR3 coding DNA: TGTGCCAGCAGCTTTAAAGGGACCCAGTACTTC. It codes for CASSFKGTQYF.

This clonotype was counted ten times or more. The chain recombines TRBV2 with TRBJ1-4; no firm D call. V dropped 10 bases and J dropped 4 bases, with 19 bases sitting between them. Germline V gene sequence: CDR1 SNHLY, CDR2 FYNNEI. The CDR3 is 15 residues long. As DNA, the CDR3 is TGTGCCACAAAGAGGAATAGGGCTCTTAATGAAAAACTGTTTTTT. Its translation is CATKRNRALNEKLFF.